The rows below give T cell receptor beta chains drawn from one sample of a study of OX40 agonist ivuxolimab in advanced cancers. The method was immunoSEQ multiplex PCR; TCRdb's version includes in-frame clones alone and lacks a portion of them. The sample holds some 74,000 clones, roughly nine tenths seen once. This sample comprised CD4+ or CD8+ T cells sorted from blood, obtained in a trial of the OX40 agonist ivuxolimab. The receptors were sampled from an adult with an advanced solid tumor such as melanoma, head and neck, liver or kidney cancer. CDR3s leave out the opening cysteine and the closing phenylalanine or tryptophan. Some rows mark clone size as missing; the rest say once, few, many or name a class of expanded clone.

J gene,CDR3 length,V gene,clone size,CDR3 protein
TRBJ2-7,13,TRBV28,NA,ASSFGDRDLYEQY
TRBJ2-6,13,TRBV19,NA,ASGEGRSGANVLT
TRBJ2-2,12,TRBV5-4,NA,ASTLAGWTGELF
TRBJ2-1,14,TRBV11-3,NA,ASSQPGLAFINEQF
TRBJ2-4,12,TRBV11-3,NA,ASSLSLAKNIQY
TRBJ2-1,15,TRBV15,NA,ATSSVRGGDTYNEQF
TRBJ2-1,13,TRBV4-2,NA,ASSQAVADYNEQF
TRBJ2-1,12,TRBV6-1,NA,ASSGGQGVNEQF
TRBJ2-7,10,TRBV6-1,NA,ASSEPGYEQY
TRBJ1-1,13,TRBV6-5,once,ASSSAAAQNTEAF
TRBJ2-5,13,TRBV12-5,NA,ASGSPQGSQETQY
TRBJ1-5,11,TRBV6-5,NA,ASSYSSGQPQH
TRBJ1-4,11,TRBV5-4,NA,ASSPDIGEKLF
TRBJ1-5,12,TRBV19,NA,ASSYRGPNQPQH
TRBJ1-4,11,TRBV10-3,NA,AISPSQNEKLF
TRBJ1-1,11,TRBV30,few,AWSPRPNTEAF
TRBJ1-1,13,TRBV5-1,NA,ASSQGGTVGKRAF
TRBJ1-1,12,TRBV9,few,ASSADGSNTEAF
TRBJ2-7,13,TRBV27,NA,ASSLYGTELREQY
TRBJ1-1,12,TRBV14,NA,ASKRSTDVTEAF